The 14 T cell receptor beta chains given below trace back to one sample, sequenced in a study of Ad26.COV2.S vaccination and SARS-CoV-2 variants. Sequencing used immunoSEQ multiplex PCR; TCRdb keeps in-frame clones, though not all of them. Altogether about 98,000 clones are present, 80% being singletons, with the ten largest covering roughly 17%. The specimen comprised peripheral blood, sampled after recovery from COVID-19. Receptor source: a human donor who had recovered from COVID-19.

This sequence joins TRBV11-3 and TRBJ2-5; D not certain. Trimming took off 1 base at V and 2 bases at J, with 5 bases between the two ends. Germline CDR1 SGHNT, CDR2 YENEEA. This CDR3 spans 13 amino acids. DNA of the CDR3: TGTGCCAGCAGCTTAGTGGGGCAAGAGACCCAGTACTTC. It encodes CASSLVGQETQYF.

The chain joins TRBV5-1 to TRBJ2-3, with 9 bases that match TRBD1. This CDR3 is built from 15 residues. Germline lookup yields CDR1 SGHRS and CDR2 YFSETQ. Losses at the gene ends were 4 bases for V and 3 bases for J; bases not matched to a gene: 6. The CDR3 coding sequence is TGCGCCAGCAGCCCGGACAGGGGAGGAACAGATACGCAGTATTTT. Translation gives CASSPDRGGTDTQYF.

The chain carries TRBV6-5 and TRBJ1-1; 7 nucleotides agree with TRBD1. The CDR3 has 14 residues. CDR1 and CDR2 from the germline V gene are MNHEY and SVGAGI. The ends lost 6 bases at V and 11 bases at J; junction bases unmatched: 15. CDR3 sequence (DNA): TGTGCCAGCAGAGCTGGCGACAGGGCCTTCTCGGCTTTCTTT. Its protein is CASRAGDRAFSAFF.

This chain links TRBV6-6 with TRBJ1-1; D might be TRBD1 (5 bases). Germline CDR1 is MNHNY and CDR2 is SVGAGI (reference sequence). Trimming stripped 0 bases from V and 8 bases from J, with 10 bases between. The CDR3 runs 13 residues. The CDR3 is CASSYSIRDEAFF. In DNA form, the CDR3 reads TGTGCCAGCAGTTACTCGATTAGGGACGAAGCTTTCTTT.

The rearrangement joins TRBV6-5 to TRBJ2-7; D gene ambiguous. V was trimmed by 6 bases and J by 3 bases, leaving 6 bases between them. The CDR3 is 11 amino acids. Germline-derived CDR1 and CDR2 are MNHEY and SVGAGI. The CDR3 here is CASRDFYEQYF. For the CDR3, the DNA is TGTGCCAGCAGAGATTTCTACGAGCAGTACTTC.

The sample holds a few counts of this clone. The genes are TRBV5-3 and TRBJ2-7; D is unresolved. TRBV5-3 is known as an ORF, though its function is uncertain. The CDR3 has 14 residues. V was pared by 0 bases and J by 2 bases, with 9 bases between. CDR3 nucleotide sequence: TGTGCCAGAAGCTTGGGCCCCAATCCCTACGAGCAGTACTTC. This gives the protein CARSLGPNPYEQYF.

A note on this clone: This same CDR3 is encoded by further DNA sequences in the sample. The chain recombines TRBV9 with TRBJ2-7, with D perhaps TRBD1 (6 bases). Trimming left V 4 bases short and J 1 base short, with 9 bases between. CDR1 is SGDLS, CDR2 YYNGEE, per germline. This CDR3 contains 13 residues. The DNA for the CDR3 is TGTGCCAGCAGCCCCAGGGGTTCCTACGAGCAGTACTTC. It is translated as CASSPRGSYEQYF.

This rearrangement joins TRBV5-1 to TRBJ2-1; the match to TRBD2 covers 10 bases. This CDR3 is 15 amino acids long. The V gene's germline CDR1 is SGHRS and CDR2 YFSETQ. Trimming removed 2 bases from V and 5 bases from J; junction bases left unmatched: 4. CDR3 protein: CASSFQRGGNNEQFF. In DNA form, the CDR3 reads TGCGCCAGCAGCTTCCAGCGGGGGGGGAACAATGAGCAGTTCTTC.

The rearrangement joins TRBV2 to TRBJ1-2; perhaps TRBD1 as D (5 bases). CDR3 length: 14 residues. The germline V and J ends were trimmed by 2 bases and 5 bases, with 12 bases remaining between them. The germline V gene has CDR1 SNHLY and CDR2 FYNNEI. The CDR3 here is CASSETPDSYGYTF. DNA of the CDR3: TGTGCCAGCAGTGAAACCCCCGACAGTTATGGCTACACCTTC.

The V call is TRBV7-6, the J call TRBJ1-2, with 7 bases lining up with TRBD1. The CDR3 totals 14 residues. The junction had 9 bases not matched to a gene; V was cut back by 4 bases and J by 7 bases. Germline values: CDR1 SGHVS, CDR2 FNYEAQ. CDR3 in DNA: TGTGCCAGCAGCTCCCGAGACAGGGCCGCTGGCTACACCTTC. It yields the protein CASSSRDRAAGYTF. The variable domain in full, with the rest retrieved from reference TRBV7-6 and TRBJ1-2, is GAGVSQSPRYKVTKRGQDVALRCDPISGHVSLYWYRQALGQGPEFLTYFNYEAQQDKSGLPNDRFSAERPEGSISTLTIQRTEQRDSAMYRCASSSRDRAAGYTFGSGTRLTVV.

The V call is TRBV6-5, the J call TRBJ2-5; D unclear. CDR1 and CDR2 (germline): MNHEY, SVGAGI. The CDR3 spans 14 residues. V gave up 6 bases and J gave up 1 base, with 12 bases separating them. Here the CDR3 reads CASSQLGSQETQYF. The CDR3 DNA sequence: TGTGCCAGCAGCCAGCTGGGCAGCCAAGAGACCCAGTACTTC.

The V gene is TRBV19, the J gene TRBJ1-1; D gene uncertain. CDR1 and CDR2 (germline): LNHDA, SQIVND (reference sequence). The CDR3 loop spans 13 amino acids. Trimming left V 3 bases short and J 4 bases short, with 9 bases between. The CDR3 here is CASSIQWGTEAFF. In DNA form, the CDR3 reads TGTGCCAGTAGTATCCAATGGGGCACTGAAGCTTTCTTT. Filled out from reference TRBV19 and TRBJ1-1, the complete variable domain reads DGGITQSPKYLFRKEGQNVTLSCEQNLNHDAMYWYRQDPGQGLRLIYYSQIVNDFQKGDIAEGYSVSREKKESFPLTVTSAQKNPTAFYLCASSIQWGTEAFFGQGTRLTVV.

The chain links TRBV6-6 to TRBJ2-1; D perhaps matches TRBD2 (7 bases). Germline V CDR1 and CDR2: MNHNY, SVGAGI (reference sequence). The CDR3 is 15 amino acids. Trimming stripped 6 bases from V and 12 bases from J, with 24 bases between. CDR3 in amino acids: CASSPGRGPQQGQFF. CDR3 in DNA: TGTGCCAGCAGCCCGGGGCGGGGGCCTCAACAAGGGCAGTTCTTC.

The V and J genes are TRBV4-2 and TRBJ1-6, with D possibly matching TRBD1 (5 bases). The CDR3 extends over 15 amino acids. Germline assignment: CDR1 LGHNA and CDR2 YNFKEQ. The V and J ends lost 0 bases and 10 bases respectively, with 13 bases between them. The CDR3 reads CASSQEGADISPLHF. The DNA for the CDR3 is TGTGCCAGCAGCCAAGAAGGTGCGGACATCTCACCCCTCCACTTT.